These 10 T cell receptor beta chains were sequenced from one sample in a study of blood T cell repertoires in COVID-19. TCRdb's table, derived via immunoSEQ multiplex PCR, lists solely in-frame clones and lacks some. The profile covers 150,000 or so clones, with roughly 86% appearing a single time and nearly 15% taken by the ten largest. The sample comprised peripheral blood. The receptors here all came from a human donor with acute or convalescent COVID-19. The donor label of this sample is uncertain.

The gene calls are TRBV2 and TRBJ1-3; the D gene is possibly TRBD1 (5 bases). Germline V gene sequence: CDR1 SNHLY, CDR2 FYNNEI. V was pared by 3 bases and J by 3 bases, with 15 bases between. There are 16 residues in the CDR3. For the CDR3, the DNA is TGTGCCAGCAGTGATCGGTGGGGGGAGAGTGGAAACACCATATATTTT. It specifies CASSDRWGESGNTIYF.

V usage is TRBV19 and J usage is TRBJ2-7, with TRBD1 matching 9 bases. Germline V gene lookup returns CDR1 LNHDA and CDR2 SQIVND (reference sequence). Trimming removed 5 bases from V and 5 bases from J; junction bases left unmatched: 7. CDR3 length: 14 amino acids. The CDR3 sequence: CASSEGTGRDEQYF. CDR3 nucleotides: TGTGCCAGTAGTGAGGGGACAGGGAGGGACGAGCAGTACTTC.

The CDR3, as DNA: TGCAGTGCTAGCGTTAACACTGAAGCTTTCTTT. Translation: CSASVNTEAFF. The chain has TRBV20-1 and TRBJ1-1; no clear D. Trimming removed 3 bases at V and 2 bases at J, with 4 bases between. Germline CDR1 is DFQATT and CDR2 is SNEGSKA (reference sequence). The CDR3 has 11 residues.

The chain employs TRBV7-9 and TRBJ2-2; no clear D gene. Germline V gene sequence: CDR1 SEHNR, CDR2 FQNEAQ (reference sequence). The ends were cut back, 1 base at V and 3 bases at J, with 6 bases in the middle. The CDR3 is 14 amino acids. CDR3 bases: TGTGCCAGCAGCTTAGACTCCTACACCGGGGAGCTGTTTTTT. Residues: CASSLDSYTGELFF.

This clone occurred once. The J gene is TRBJ2-2, the V gene TRBV6-5; D is unclear. CDR1 is MNHEY and CDR2 is SVGAGI in the germline V gene. There are 15 residues in the CDR3. V shed 2 bases and J shed 1 base, with 8 bases lying between them. The CDR3, as DNA: TGTGCCAGCAGTTACGGTAACAGGAACACCGGGGAGCTGTTTTTT. Translating gives CASSYGNRNTGELFF.

Only a few counts were recorded for this clone. The genes are TRBV23-1 and TRBJ2-7; a possible D gene is TRBD1 (5 bases). TRBV23-1 is an ORF, and what it does is uncertain. The CDR3 totals 17 residues. Between the trimmed V and J ends, which lost 1 base and 5 bases, there was a span of 21 bases. CDR3 region: CASSQWGLDHVEDEQYF. The CDR3 DNA reads as TGCGCCAGCAGTCAATGGGGCCTCGATCACGTAGAGGACGAGCAGTACTTC.

The chain has TRBV7-2 and TRBJ1-3; no clear D gene. Germline CDR1 reads SGHTA; CDR2 reads FQGNSA. V dropped 4 bases and J dropped 4 bases, with 17 bases sitting between them. The CDR3 contains 16 residues. The CDR3 region is CASSSQELFAGNTIYF. The CDR3 DNA follows: TGTGCCAGCAGCTCCCAGGAACTGTTTGCCGGAAACACCATATATTTT. The full variable domain, rest sourced from reference TRBV7-2 and TRBJ1-3, is GAGVSQSPSNKVTEKGKDVELRCDPISGHTALYWYRQSLGQGLEFLIYFQGNSAPDKSGLPSDRFSAERTGGSVSTLTIQRTQQEDSAVYLCASSSQELFAGNTIYFGEGSWLTVV.

This chain links TRBV10-2 with TRBJ1-6, with TRBD1 as a possible D gene (5 bases). CDR3 size: 13 residues. Trimming removed 6 bases from V and 10 bases from J, with 13 bases in between. The germline gives CDR1 WSHSY, CDR2 SAAADI. The CDR3 DNA sequence: TGCGCCAGCAGCTGGGCAGGGAACTCACCCCTCCACTTT. This translates into CASSWAGNSPLHF.

This chain uses TRBV10-3 with TRBJ1-3, with 7 positions matching TRBD1. The V gene's germline CDR1 is ENHRY and CDR2 SYGVKD. V trimming: 5 bases; J trimming: 3 bases; junction bases outside the gene matches: 10. CDR3 length equals 16 residues. The CDR3 region is CAISTNTGVSGNTIYF. As DNA, the CDR3 is TGTGCCATCAGTACCAATACAGGGGTTAGTGGAAACACCATATATTTT.

The rearrangement uses TRBV12-5 and TRBJ2-2, with 8 bases matching TRBD2. After removal of 3 bases from V and 2 bases from J, the junction contained 5 bases not matched to a gene. Germline V gene sequence: CDR1 LGHNT, CDR2 FRNRAP. The CDR3 loop spans 16 amino acids. The CDR3, as DNA: TGTGCTAGTGGTTTCCCCGGGGGGGGAAACACCGGGGAGCTGTTTTTT. Protein product: CASGFPGGGNTGELFF.